A single sample is the source of the 16 T cell receptor beta chains below, sequenced in a study of long-term antiretroviral therapy in people with HIV. immunoSEQ v3.0 was run at survey level. Profiling relied on immunoSEQ multiplex PCR, and the TCRdb table lists in-frame clones only, not all of them. The sample shows fewer than 20,000 clones, less than 80% of them seen only once. This specimen was unsorted PBMCs, taken 0.3 years after starting antiretroviral therapy. The receptors originated from a woman between 50 and 59 years old with HIV.

V gene TRBV7-2 combines with J gene TRBJ1-2; no firm D call. Trimming cost V 6 bases and J 5 bases, with 19 bases left between them. This CDR3 contains 15 residues. Germline V lookup: CDR1 SGHTA, CDR2 FQGNSA. CDR3 nucleotide sequence: TGTGCCAGCAGATTAAATCACGGGCTAGGGTATGGCTACACCTTC. Its protein is CASRLNHGLGYGYTF. Supplemented by reference TRBV7-2 and TRBJ1-2, the full variable domain reads GAGVSQSPSNKVTEKGKDVELRCDPISGHTALYWYRQSLGQGLEFLIYFQGNSAPDKSGLPSDRFSAERTGGSVSTLTIQRTQQEDSAVYLCASRLNHGLGYGYTFGSGTRLTVV.

This clone was counted between two and nine times. J is TRBJ2-5 and V is TRBV7-9; tentatively, D is TRBD1 (7 bases). Germline-derived CDR1 and CDR2 are SEHNR and FQNEAQ (reference sequence). The V end lost 5 bases, the J end lost 4 bases, and 17 bases lay between the germline ends. CDR3 length: 15 amino acids. In nucleotides, the CDR3 is TGTGCCAGCAGCGCGGGACAGCCCTATGGAGAGACCCAGTACTTC. Its protein product is CASSAGQPYGETQYF.

V gene TRBV18 combines with J gene TRBJ2-3; D tentatively reads TRBD1 or TRBD2 (6 bases each). This CDR3 has 20 amino acids. The ends were cut back, 1 base at V and 2 bases at J, with 25 bases in the middle. In germline, CDR1 is KGHSH, CDR2 LQKENI. CDR3 region: CASSPLGGGLGGSATDTQYF. In nucleotides, the CDR3 is TGTGCCAGCTCACCACTAGGAGGGGGACTGGGAGGTTCGGCCACAGATACGCAGTATTTT.

The chain combines TRBV7-9 with TRBJ2-1, with D unclear. The V gene's germline CDR1 is SEHNR and CDR2 FQNEAQ (reference sequence). The CDR3 totals 12 residues. Trimming stripped 2 bases from V and 10 bases from J, with 9 bases between. CDR3 in amino acids: CASSLNGPEQFF. The DNA of the CDR3 is TGTGCCAGCAGCTTAAATGGCCCCGAGCAGTTCTTC.

V gene TRBV7-3 combines with J gene TRBJ1-1, with a tentative D call TRBD1 (5 bases). This CDR3 is 14 amino acids long. The V and J ends lost 3 bases and 5 bases respectively, with 13 bases between them. Germline-derived CDR1 and CDR2 are SGHTA and FQGTGA. The CDR3 DNA reads as TGTGCCAGCAGCTTGGGCGGTGGGGGGACTGAAGCTTTCTTT. Protein product: CASSLGGGGTEAFF. Variable domain in full (rest from reference TRBV7-3 and TRBJ1-1): GAGVSQTPSNKVTEKGKYVELRCDPISGHTALYWYRQSLGQGPEFLIYFQGTGAADDSGLPNDRFFAVRPEGSVSTLKIQRTERGDSAVYLCASSLGGGGTEAFFGQGTRLTVV.

The chain links TRBV11-2 to TRBJ1-3, with D tentatively TRBD1 (6 bases). V was shortened by 6 bases and J by 2 bases, with 14 bases between the two germline ends. The germline V gene encodes CDR1 SGHAT and CDR2 FQNNGV. This CDR3 is 15 amino acids long. DNA for the CDR3: TGTGCCAGCAGTCAGCAGGGGAATGCTGGAAACACCATATATTTT. It codes for CASSQQGNAGNTIYF.

The rearrangement links TRBV5-5 to TRBJ2-1, with TRBD2 as a possible D gene (5 bases). In germline, CDR1 is SGHKS, CDR2 YYEKEE (reference sequence). V lost 5 bases, J lost 0 bases, and 18 bases lay in between. This CDR3 has 17 amino acids. Here the CDR3 DNA reads TGTGCCAGCAGTCGTTTCGGGGAGCTTCGCTCCTACAATGAGCAGTTCTTC. Amino acids: CASSRFGELRSYNEQFF.

The genes are TRBV5-5 and TRBJ1-3; a weak D match, TRBD1 (5 bases). V dropped 0 bases and J dropped 0 bases, with 7 bases sitting between them. CDR1 SGHKS and CDR2 YYEKEE come from the germline V gene (reference sequence). CDR3 size: 15 residues. The DNA of the CDR3 is TGTGCCAGCAGCTTGGGGGGGAGCTCTGGAAACACCATATATTTT. This encodes CASSLGGSSGNTIYF.

V is TRBV23-1 and J is TRBJ2-7; no clear D gene. TRBV23-1 qualifies as an ORF whose function is uncertain. V was shortened by 0 bases and J by 2 bases, with 8 bases between the two germline ends. This CDR3 contains 14 residues. The CDR3 nucleotides are TGCGCCAGCAGTCAATCGGGTCGGACCTACGAGCAGTACGTC. Translation gives CASSQSGRTYEQYV.

The DNA of the CDR3 is TGTGCCAGCAGCTTGAACGGTGGTCTAAACGGCGAGACCCAGTACTTC. Residues: CASSLNGGLNGETQYF. V gene TRBV5-6 combines with J gene TRBJ2-5; no firm D call. V gave up 1 base and J gave up 5 bases, with 18 bases separating them. The CDR3 contains 16 residues. CDR1 is SGHDT, CDR2 YYEEEE, per germline.

The CDR3 loop reads CASSSDRRKKNTIYF. CDR3 nucleotide sequence: TGTGCCAGCAGCTCGGACAGGCGCAAGAAGAACACCATATATTTT. The chain uses TRBV27 and TRBJ1-3, with TRBD1 matching 7 bases. This CDR3 is built from 15 residues. V trimming: 6 bases; J trimming: 7 bases; junction bases outside the gene matches: 12. Germline CDR1 reads MNHEY; CDR2 reads SMNVEV (reference sequence).

CDR3 sequence (DNA): TGTGCCTGGAGTGTCGGACAGGTCCAAGAGACCCAGTACTTC. This gives the protein CAWSVGQVQETQYF. The chain combines TRBV30 with TRBJ2-5; 7 bases are a match to TRBD1. Germline CDR1 GTSNPN, CDR2 SVGIG (reference sequence). The CDR3 extends over 14 amino acids. After removal of 0 bases from V and 1 base from J, the junction contained 2 bases not matched to a gene.

The V gene is TRBV7-9, the J gene TRBJ1-2, with TRBD1 identical over 8 bases. The ends lost 5 bases at V and 1 base at J; junction bases unmatched: 6. CDR3 length: 15 amino acids. In germline, CDR1 is SEHNR, CDR2 FQNEAQ (reference sequence). The DNA of the CDR3 is TGTGCCAGCAGCCCGGCGGGACAGGTTAACTATGGCTACACCTTC. Protein: CASSPAGQVNYGYTF.

This clone was found once. The chain employs TRBV4-1 and TRBJ2-2; D is possibly TRBD1 (5 bases). Trimming took off 2 bases at V and 5 bases at J, with 9 bases between the two ends. CDR3 length: 14 amino acids. CDR1 is MGHRA, CDR2 YSYEKL, per germline. The CDR3 DNA reads as TGCGCCAGCAGCCAAAGACAGATTACCGGGGAGCTGTTTTTT. Its translation: CASSQRQITGELFF.

The chain combines TRBV10-1 with TRBJ1-1; possible D gene TRBD1, 5 bases. Trimming cost V 1 base and J 4 bases, with 10 bases left between them. Germline assignment: CDR1 WNHNN and CDR2 SYGVQD (reference sequence). The CDR3 spans 14 residues. This CDR3 is CASSEFNGGTEAFF. The CDR3 DNA reads as TGCGCCAGCAGTGAGTTCAATGGGGGCACTGAAGCTTTCTTT.

This clone was counted a few times. The CDR3 sequence: CASSAGGGPDTQYF. The CDR3 coding sequence is TGTGCCAGCAGCGCAGGGGGCGGCCCAGATACGCAGTATTTT. V usage is TRBV9 and J usage is TRBJ2-3, with 8 positions matching TRBD1. Trimming removed 3 bases from V and 4 bases from J; junction bases left unmatched: 4. The germline V gene has CDR1 SGDLS and CDR2 YYNGEE. The CDR3 is 14 amino acids.